This TCR beta chain appears in the sequencing data of a study of blood T cell repertoires in COVID-19. Study summary: PBMCs, B-cell-depleted T cells, or T cells provided the cDNA or gDNA that made up the material.

In its sample, this clone was seen a few times. Original processing methods: The assay estimated nucleated cells by amplifying reference gene primers. This table comes from immunoSEQ multiplex PCR, and its TCRdb copy is limited to in-frame clones, with some not included. The DNA was the basis for D and trimming; V, J and clone size are from that table. The sample lists 95,000 to 150,000 clones, about four fifths occurring once. Trimming removed 3 bases at V and 8 bases at J, with 10 bases between. The CDR3 runs to 13 residues. The chain employs TRBV12-3 or TRBV12-4 and TRBJ1-4; D ambiguous. This clonotype was sampled from a man in his fifties or sixties with active or convalescent COVID-19. Source material: peripheral blood. The DNA for the CDR3 is TGTGCCAGCAGTTTGGCGGGCCGGGAAAAACTGTTTTTT. Its protein product is CASSLAGREKLFF.